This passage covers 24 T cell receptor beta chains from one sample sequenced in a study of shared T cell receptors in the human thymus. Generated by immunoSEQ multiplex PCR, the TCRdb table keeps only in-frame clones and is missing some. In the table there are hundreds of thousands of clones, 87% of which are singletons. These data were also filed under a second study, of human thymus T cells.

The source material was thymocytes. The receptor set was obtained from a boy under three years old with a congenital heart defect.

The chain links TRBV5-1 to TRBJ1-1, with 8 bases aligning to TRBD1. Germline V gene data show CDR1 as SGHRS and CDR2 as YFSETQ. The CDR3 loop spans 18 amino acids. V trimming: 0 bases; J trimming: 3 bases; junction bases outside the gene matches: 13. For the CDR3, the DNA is TGCGCCAGCAGCTTGGTTACAGGGGGAGCTTTACACCACACTGAAGCTTTCTTT. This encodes CASSLVTGGALHHTEAFF.

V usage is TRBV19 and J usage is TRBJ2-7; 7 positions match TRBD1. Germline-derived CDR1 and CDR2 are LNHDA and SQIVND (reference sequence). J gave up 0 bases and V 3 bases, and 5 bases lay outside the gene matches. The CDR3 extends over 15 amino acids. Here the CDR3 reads CASSIETGSSYEQYF. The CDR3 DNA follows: TGTGCCAGTAGTATTGAGACAGGGAGCTCCTACGAGCAGTACTTC. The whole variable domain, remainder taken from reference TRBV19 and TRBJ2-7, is DGGITQSPKYLFRKEGQNVTLSCEQNLNHDAMYWYRQDPGQGLRLIYYSQIVNDFQKGDIAEGYSVSREKKESFPLTVTSAQKNPTAFYLCASSIETGSSYEQYFGPGTRLTVT.

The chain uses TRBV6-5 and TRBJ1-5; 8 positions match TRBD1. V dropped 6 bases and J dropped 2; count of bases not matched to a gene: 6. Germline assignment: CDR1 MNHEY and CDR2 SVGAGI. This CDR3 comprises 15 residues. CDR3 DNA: TGTGCCAGCAGCCCAGGGGGCGCAGGCAATCAGCCCCAGCATTTT. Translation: CASSPGGAGNQPQHF.

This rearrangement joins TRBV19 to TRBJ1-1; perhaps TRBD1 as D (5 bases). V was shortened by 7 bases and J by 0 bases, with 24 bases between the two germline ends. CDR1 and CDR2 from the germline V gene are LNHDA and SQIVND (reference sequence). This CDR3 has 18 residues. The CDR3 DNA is TGTGCCAGTATGGGGGGGTTACAGGCGGATATCGTGAACACTGAAGCTTTCTTT. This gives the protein CASMGGLQADIVNTEAFF.

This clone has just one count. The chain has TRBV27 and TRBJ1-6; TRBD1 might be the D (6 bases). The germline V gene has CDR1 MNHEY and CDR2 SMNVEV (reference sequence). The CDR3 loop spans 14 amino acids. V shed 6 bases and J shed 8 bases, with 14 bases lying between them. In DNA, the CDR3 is TGTGCCAGCAGAAACAGGGTTGGTGATTCACCCCTCCACTTT. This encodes CASRNRVGDSPLHF.

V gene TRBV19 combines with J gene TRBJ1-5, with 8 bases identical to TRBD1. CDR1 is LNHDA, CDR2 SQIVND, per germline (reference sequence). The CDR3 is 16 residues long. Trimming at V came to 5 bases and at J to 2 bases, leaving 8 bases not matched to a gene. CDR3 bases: TGTGCCAGTAGTCCCGGGACAGGAAATGGCAATCAGCCCCAGCATTTT. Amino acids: CASSPGTGNGNQPQHF.

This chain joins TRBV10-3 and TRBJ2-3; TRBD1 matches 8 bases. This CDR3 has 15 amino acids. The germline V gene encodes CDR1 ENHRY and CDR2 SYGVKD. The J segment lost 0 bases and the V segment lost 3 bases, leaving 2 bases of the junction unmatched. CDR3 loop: CAISDWTGSTDTQYF. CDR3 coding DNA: TGTGCCATCAGTGATTGGACAGGGAGCACAGATACGCAGTATTTT.

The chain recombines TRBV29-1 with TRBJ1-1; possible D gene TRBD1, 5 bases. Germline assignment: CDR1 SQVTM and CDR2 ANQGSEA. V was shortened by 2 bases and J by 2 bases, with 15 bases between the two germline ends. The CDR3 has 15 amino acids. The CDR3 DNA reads TGCAGCGTTGAACAAATGACCGGGGGTAACACTGAAGCTTTCTTT. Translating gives CSVEQMTGGNTEAFF.

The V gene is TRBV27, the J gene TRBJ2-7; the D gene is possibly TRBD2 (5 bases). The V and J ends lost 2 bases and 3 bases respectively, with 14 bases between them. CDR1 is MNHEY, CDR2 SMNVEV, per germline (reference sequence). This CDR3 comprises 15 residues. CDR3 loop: CASSLNGDRFYEQYF. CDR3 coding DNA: TGTGCCAGCAGTTTAAACGGGGATAGATTCTACGAGCAGTACTTC.

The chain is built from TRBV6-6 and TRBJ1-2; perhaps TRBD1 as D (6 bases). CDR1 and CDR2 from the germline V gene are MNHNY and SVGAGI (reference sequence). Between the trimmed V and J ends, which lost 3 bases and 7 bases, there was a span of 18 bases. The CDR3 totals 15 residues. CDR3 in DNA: TGTGCCAGCAGTTATGAGATGGGGGCTACTGGTGGCTACACCTTC. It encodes CASSYEMGATGGYTF.

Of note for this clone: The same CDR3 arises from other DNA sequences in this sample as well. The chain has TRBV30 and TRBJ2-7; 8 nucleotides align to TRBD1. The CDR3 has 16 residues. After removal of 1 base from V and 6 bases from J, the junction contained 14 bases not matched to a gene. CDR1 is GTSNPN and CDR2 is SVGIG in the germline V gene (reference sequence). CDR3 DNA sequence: TGTGCCTGGAGTGGGGACAGGCTATCAGCCTTGGGCGAGCAGTACTTC. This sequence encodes CAWSGDRLSALGEQYF.

The CDR3 is CSVPMEVLGLADNEQFF. CDR3 bases: TGCAGCGTCCCAATGGAAGTGTTGGGACTAGCGGACAATGAGCAGTTCTTC. This chain joins TRBV29-1 and TRBJ2-1, with 11 nucleotides matching TRBD2. J lost 5 bases, V lost 6 bases, and 15 bases had no gene match. Per the germline V gene, CDR1 is SQVTM and CDR2 is ANQGSEA. The CDR3 sequence is 17 residues long.

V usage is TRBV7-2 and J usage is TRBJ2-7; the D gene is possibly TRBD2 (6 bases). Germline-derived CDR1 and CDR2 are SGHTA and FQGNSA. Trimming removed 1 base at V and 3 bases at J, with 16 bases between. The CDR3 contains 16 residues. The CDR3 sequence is CASSLDPAPGSYEQYF. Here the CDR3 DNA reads TGTGCCAGCAGCTTAGATCCAGCTCCCGGGAGCTACGAGCAGTACTTC.

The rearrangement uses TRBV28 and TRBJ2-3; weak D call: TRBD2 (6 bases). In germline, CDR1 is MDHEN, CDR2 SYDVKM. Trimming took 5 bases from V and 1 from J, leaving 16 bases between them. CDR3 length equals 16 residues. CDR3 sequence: CASSPVTRAGTDTQYF. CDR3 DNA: TGTGCCAGCAGTCCCGTGACTAGAGCGGGCACAGATACGCAGTATTTT.

The CDR3 bases are TGTGCCAGTAGTATTCCATCAGGGGATAGTCAGCCCCAGCATTTT. As protein: CASSIPSGDSQPQHF. The gene calls are TRBV19 and TRBJ1-5; the D gene is possibly TRBD1 (6 bases). Germline V gene lookup returns CDR1 LNHDA and CDR2 SQIVND (reference sequence). CDR3 length: 15 amino acids. The V end was cut by 3 bases, the J end by 6 bases, with 15 bases between.

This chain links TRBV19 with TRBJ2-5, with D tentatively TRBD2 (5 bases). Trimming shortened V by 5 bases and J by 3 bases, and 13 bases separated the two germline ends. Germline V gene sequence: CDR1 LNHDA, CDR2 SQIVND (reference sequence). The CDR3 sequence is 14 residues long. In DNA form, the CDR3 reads TGTGCCAGTAGTCCCGGACTCATTAAAGAGACCCAGTACTTC. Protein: CASSPGLIKETQYF.

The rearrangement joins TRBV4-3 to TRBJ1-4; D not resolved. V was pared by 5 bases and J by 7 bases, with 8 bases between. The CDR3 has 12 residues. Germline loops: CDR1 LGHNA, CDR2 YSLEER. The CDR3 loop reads CASSEGGEKLFF. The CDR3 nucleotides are TGCGCCAGCAGCGAGGGCGGTGAAAAACTGTTTTTT.

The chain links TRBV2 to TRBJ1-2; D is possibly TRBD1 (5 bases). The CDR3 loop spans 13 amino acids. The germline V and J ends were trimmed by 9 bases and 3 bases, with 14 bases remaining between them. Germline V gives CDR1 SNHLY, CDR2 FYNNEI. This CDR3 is CASSTAPDYGYTF. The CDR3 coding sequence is TGTGCCAGTTCGACAGCACCGGACTATGGCTACACCTTC.

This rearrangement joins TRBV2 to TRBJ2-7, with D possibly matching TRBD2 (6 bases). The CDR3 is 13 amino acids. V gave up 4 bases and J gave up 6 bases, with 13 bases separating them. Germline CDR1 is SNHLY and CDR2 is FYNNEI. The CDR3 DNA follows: TGTGCCAGCAGTGGCGGGGAGGTACGCGAGCAGTACTTC. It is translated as CASSGGEVREQYF. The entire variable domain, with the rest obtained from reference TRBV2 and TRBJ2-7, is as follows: EPEVTQTPSHQVTQMGQEVILRCVPISNHLYFYWYRQILGQKVEFLVSFYNNEISEKSEIFDDQFSVERPDGSNFTLKIRSTKLEDSAMYFCASSGGEVREQYFGPGTRLTVT.

The CDR3 DNA reads TGTGCCAGCAGCTTTAATCCGGGACAGCATGAAAAACTGTTTTTT. Protein: CASSFNPGQHEKLFF. The chain employs TRBV7-2 and TRBJ1-4; 7 bases are a match to TRBD1. This CDR3 region has 15 residues. The V segment lost 3 bases and the J segment 6 bases; nucleotides outside the gene matches: 7. Germline CDR1 SGHTA, CDR2 FQGNSA.

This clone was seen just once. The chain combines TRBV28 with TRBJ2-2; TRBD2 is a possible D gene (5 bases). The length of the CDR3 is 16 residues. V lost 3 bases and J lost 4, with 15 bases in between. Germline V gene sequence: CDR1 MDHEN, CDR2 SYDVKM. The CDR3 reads CASSLRAPPRTGELFF. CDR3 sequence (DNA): TGTGCCAGCAGTTTGAGGGCCCCCCCGCGCACCGGGGAGCTGTTTTTT.

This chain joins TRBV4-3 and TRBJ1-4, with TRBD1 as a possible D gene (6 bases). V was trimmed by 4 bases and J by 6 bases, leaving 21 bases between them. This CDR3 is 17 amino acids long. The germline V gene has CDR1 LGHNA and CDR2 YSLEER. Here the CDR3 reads CASSPSPYRVGDEKLFF. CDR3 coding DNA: TGCGCCAGCAGCCCATCACCTTACAGGGTGGGTGATGAAAAACTGTTTTTT.

CDR3 amino acids: CAISEFSEGSSYTQYF. The DNA for the CDR3 is TGTGCCATCAGTGAGTTTAGCGAGGGATCATCGTATACGCAGTATTTT. This chain joins TRBV10-3 and TRBJ2-3, with a weak D call TRBD2 (5 bases). Germline CDR1 ENHRY, CDR2 SYGVKD. The CDR3 length is 16 residues. V shed 1 base and J shed 7 bases, with 18 bases lying between them.

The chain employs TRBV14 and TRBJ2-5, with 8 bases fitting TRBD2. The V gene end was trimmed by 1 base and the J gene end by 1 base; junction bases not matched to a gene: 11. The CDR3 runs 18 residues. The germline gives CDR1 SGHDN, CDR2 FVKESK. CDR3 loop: CASSQAATRGGPQETQYF. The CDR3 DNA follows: TGTGCCAGCAGCCAAGCGGCTACGCGCGGGGGGCCCCAAGAGACCCAGTACTTC.